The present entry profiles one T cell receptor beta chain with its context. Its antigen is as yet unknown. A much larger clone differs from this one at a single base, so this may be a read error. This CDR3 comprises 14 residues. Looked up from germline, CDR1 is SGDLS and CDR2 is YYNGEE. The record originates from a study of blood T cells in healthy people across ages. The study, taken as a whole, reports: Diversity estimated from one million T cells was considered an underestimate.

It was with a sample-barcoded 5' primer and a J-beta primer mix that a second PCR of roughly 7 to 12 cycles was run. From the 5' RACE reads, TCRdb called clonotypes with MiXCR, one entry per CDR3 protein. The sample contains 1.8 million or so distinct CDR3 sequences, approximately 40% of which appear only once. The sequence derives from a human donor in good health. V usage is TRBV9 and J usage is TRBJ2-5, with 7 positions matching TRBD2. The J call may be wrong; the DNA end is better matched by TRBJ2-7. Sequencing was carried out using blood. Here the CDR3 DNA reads TGTGCCGGCAGCGTAGCTGGGACTAACTACGAGCAGTACTTC. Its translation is CAGSVAGTNYEQYF.